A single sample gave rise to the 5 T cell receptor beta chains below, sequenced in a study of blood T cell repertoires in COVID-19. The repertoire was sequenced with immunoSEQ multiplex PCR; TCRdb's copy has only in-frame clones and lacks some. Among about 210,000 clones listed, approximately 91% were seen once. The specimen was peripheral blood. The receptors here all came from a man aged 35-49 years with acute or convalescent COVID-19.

CDR3 nucleotide sequence: TGTGCCAGCAGTTTATCTAGGGGTGCCTCTAACTATGGCTACACCTTC. This translates into CASSLSRGASNYGYTF. The J gene is TRBJ1-2, the V gene TRBV27; TRBD1 might be the D (5 bases). CDR3 length: 16 residues. V lost 0 bases to trimming and J lost 0 bases, with 11 bases between them. The V gene's germline CDR1 is MNHEY and CDR2 SMNVEV (reference sequence).

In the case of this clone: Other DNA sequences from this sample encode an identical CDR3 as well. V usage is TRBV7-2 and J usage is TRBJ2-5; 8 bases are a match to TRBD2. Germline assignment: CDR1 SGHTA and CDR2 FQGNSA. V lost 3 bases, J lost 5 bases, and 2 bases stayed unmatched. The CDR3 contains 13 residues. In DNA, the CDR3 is TGTGCCAGCAGCTTCACTAGCGGTGAGACCCAGTACTTC. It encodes CASSFTSGETQYF.

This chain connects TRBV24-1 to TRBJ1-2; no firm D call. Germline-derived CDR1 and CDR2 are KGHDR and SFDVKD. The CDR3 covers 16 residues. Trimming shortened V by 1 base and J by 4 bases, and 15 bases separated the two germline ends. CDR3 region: CATSDFGGGRLYGYTF. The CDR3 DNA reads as TGTGCCACCAGTGATTTCGGCGGCGGAAGACTCTATGGCTACACCTTC.

CDR3: CASSDAGRTSTTGELFF. DNA of the CDR3: TGTGCCAGCAGCGACGCTGGGAGGACTAGCACCACCGGGGAGCTGTTTTTT. This sequence joins TRBV28 and TRBJ2-2; 8 bases agree with TRBD2. With 6 bases clipped from V and 4 bases from J, the junction kept 13 bases outside the gene matches. This CDR3 region has 17 residues. CDR1 is MDHEN, CDR2 SYDVKM, per germline.

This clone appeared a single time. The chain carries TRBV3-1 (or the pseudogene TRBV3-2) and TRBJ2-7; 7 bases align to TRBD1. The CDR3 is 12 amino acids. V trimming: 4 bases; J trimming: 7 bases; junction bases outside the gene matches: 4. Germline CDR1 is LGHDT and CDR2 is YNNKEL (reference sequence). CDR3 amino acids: CASSPLQGEQYF. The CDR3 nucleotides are TGTGCCAGCAGCCCCCTACAGGGGGAGCAGTACTTC.